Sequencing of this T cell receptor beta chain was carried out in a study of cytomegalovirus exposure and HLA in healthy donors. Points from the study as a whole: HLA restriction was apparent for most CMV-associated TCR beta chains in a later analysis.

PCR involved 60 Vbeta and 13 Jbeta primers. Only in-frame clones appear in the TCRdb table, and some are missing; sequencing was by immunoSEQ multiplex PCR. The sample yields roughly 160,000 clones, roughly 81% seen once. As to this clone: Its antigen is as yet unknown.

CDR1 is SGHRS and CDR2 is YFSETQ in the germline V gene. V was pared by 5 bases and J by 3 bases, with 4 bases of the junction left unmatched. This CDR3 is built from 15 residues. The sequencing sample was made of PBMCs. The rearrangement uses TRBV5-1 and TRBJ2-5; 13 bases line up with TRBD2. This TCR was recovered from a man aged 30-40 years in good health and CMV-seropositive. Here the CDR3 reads CASSRGLAGEETQYF. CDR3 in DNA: TGCGCCAGCAGTCGTGGACTAGCGGGAGAAGAGACCCAGTACTTC.